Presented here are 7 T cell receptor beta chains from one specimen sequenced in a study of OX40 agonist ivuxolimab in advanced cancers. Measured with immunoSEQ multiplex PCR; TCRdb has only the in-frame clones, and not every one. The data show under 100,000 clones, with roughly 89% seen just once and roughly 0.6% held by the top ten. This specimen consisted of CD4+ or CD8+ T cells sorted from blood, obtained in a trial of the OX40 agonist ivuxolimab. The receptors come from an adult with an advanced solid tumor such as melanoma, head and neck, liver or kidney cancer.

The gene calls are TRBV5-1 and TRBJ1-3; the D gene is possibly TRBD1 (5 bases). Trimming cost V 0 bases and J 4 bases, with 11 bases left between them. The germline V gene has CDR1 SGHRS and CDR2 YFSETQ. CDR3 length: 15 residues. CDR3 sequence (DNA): TGCGCCAGCAGCTTGGCAGGGACGGCAGGAAACACCATATATTTT. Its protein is CASSLAGTAGNTIYF.

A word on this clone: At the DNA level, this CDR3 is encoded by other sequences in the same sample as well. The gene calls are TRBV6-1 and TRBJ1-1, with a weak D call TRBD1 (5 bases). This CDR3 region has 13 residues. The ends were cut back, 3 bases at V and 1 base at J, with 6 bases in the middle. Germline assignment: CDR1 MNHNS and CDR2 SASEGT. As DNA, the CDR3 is TGTGCCAGCAGTGAGGGACGGAACACTGAAGCTTTCTTT. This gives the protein CASSEGRNTEAFF.

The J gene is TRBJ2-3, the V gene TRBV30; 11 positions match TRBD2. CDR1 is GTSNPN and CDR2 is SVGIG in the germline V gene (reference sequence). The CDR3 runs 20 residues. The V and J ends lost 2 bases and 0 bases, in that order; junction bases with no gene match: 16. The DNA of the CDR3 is TGTGCCTGGAGTCCCCATGGAGGCTGGACTAGCGGGCGTAGCACAGATACGCAGTATTTT. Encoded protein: CAWSPHGGWTSGRSTDTQYF.

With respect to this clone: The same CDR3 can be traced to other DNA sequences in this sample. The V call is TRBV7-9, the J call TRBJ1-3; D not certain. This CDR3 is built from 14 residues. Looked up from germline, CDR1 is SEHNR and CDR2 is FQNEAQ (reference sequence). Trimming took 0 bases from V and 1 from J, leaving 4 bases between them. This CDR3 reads CASSLALSGNTIYF. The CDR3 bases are TGTGCCAGCAGCTTAGCTCTTTCTGGAAACACCATATATTTT.

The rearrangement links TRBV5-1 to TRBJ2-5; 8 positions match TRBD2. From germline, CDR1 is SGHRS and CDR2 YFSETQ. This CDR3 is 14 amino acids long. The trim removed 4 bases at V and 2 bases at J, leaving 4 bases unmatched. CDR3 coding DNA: TGCGCCAGCAGCACAGGACTAGCACAAGAGACCCAGTACTTC. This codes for CASSTGLAQETQYF.

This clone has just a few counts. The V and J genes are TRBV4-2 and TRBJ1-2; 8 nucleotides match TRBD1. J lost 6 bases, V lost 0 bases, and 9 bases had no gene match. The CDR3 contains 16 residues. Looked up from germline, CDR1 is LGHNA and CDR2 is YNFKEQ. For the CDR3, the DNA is TGTGCCAGCAGCCAAGATTGGGATGGGACAGGCCATGGCTACACCTTC. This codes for CASSQDWDGTGHGYTF.

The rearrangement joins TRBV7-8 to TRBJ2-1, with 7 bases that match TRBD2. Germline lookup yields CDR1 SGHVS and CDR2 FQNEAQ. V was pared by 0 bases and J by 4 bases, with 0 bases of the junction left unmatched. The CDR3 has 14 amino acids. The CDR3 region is CASSLARGYNEQFF. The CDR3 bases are TGTGCCAGCAGCTTAGCGCGGGGGTACAATGAGCAGTTCTTC.